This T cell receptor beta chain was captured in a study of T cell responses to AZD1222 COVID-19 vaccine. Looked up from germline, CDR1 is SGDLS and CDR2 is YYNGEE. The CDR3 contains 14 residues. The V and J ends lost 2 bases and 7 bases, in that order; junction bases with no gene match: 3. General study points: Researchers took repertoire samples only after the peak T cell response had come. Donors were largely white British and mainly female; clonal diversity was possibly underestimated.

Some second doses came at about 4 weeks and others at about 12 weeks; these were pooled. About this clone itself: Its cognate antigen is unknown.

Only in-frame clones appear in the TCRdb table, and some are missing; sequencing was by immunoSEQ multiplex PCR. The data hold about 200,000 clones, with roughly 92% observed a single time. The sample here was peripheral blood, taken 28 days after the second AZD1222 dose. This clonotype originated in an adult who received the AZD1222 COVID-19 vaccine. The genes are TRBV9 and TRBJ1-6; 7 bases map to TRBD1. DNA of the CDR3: TGTGCCAGCAGCGTGCGGGACAGCAATTCACCCCTCCACTTT. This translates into CASSVRDSNSPLHF.